The 11 T cell receptor beta chains below were found in one sample sequenced in a study of T cell repertoires in cytomegalovirus infection. Each CDR3 protein is one row after TCRdb ran MiXCR on the reads. The table has under 200,000 distinct CDR3 sequences, approximately 21% seen once. Antigens for these TCRs are unknown. The input for sequencing was CD8+ T cells from cultured PBMCs, taken from culture after CMV antigen stimulation. The receptors originated from a human donor in good health (CMV status not recorded). Some clones in this sample may be carry-over from other donors' samples.

This clonotype has a handful of counts. The genes are TRBV29-1 and TRBJ1-2; tentative D call: TRBD1 (5 bases). V was cut by 1 base and J by 3 bases, with 6 bases left in between. From germline, CDR1 is SQVTM and CDR2 ANQGSEA. This CDR3 comprises 12 residues. The CDR3 loop reads CSVEARDYGYTF. DNA for the CDR3: TGCAGCGTTGAAGCCAGGGACTATGGCTACACCTTC. Using reference TRBV29-1 and TRBJ1-2 for the parts outside the CDR3, the full variable domain is SAVISQKPSRDICQRGTSLTIQCQVDSQVTMMFWYRQQPGQSLTLIATANQGSEATYESGFVIDKFPISRPNLTFSTLTVSNMSPEDSSIYLCSVEARDYGYTFGSGTRLTVV.

This clonotype was observed a few times. The V and J genes are TRBV3-1 and TRBJ1-2; TRBD1 agrees at 9 bases. Germline-derived CDR1 and CDR2 are LGHDT and YNNKEL (reference sequence). CDR3 size: 14 residues. Germline trimming cut 5 bases from V and 8 bases from J; bases unmatched to any gene: 9. In DNA, the CDR3 is TGTGCCAGCAGCGGGGGACAGGGACGATACGGCTACACCTTC. It is translated as CASSGGQGRYGYTF.

The chain is built from TRBV7-3 and TRBJ2-3, with D tentatively TRBD1 (5 bases). Germline CDR1 is SGHTA and CDR2 is FQGTGA. V lost 5 bases, J lost 2 bases, and 8 bases lay in between. The CDR3 has 13 amino acids. CDR3 bases: TGTGCCAGCAGCCCGGACATCACAGATACGCAGTATTTT. Translating gives CASSPDITDTQYF.

A few counts support this clonotype. V gene TRBV7-8 combines with J gene TRBJ1-1; D is unresolved. Trimming removed 5 bases at V and 0 bases at J, with 13 bases between. CDR3 size: 15 residues. CDR1 is SGHVS and CDR2 is FQNEAQ in the germline V gene. The chain's CDR3 is CASSSLKPLNTEAFF. The CDR3 DNA reads TGTGCCAGCAGCAGCTTGAAGCCCCTGAACACTGAAGCTTTCTTT.

This clonotype showed up just a few times. This chain links TRBV6-2 or TRBV6-3 with TRBJ1-1, with D possibly matching TRBD1 (6 bases). V shed 2 bases and J shed 1 base, with 11 bases lying between them. Per germline, CDR1 MNHEY and CDR2 SVGEGT. The CDR3 has 15 amino acids. The CDR3 DNA is TGTGCCAGCAGTTACGTTGTAGGGGGGAACACTGAAGCTTTCTTT. It yields the protein CASSYVVGGNTEAFF.

The J gene is TRBJ1-1, the V gene TRBV11-2, with 7 bases that match TRBD1. V lost 0 bases to trimming and J lost 3 bases; unmatched junction nucleotides: 16. CDR1 and CDR2 (germline): SGHAT, FQNNGV. CDR3 length: 19 amino acids. Here the CDR3 DNA reads TGTGCCAGCAGCTTAGATGAGGCAGGGGGAGTCAGATGGGACACTGAAGCTTTCTTT. This codes for CASSLDEAGGVRWDTEAFF.

J is TRBJ2-7 and V is TRBV13; TRBD1 or TRBD2 may be the D gene (5 bases each). Germline assignment: CDR1 PRHDT and CDR2 FYEKMQ (reference sequence). Trimming left V 3 bases short and J 1 base short, with 13 bases between. The CDR3 length is 15 residues. CDR3 bases: TGTGCCAGCAGCTTCGGGGCGGAAAGTTCCTACGAGCAGTACTTC. This encodes CASSFGAESSYEQYF.

The rearrangement joins TRBV7-9 to TRBJ1-4; a weak D match, TRBD1 (5 bases). The CDR3 consists of 13 residues. Trimming shortened V by 4 bases and J by 8 bases, and 11 bases separated the two germline ends. Per germline, CDR1 SEHNR and CDR2 FQNEAQ (reference sequence). CDR3 nucleotides: TGTGCCAGCAGCTCCCAGGGAGGCGAAAAACTGTTTTTT. Its translation is CASSSQGGEKLFF.

This chain links TRBV4-1 with TRBJ1-5; D unclear. Germline lookup yields CDR1 MGHRA and CDR2 YSYEKL. The CDR3 length is 14 residues. The V gene lost 1 base and the J gene lost 4 bases, with 8 bases spanning the gap. CDR3 in DNA: TGCGCCAGCAGCCAAGGACACCTTAATCAGCCCCAGCATTTT. Translating it yields CASSQGHLNQPQHF.

This clonotype is categorized as medium-sized (0.01 to 0.1%). The chain links TRBV28 to TRBJ1-1; no firm D call. Trimming removed 7 bases at V and 9 bases at J, with 24 bases between. Looked up from germline, CDR1 is MDHEN and CDR2 is SYDVKM. CDR3 length: 15 amino acids. The CDR3 spells CASIRGYNRELKAFF. CDR3 bases: TGTGCCAGCATACGAGGGTATAACAGAGAATTAAAAGCTTTCTTT. Looking up the rest from reference TRBV28 and TRBJ1-1 gives the full variable domain: DVKVTQSSRYLVKRTGEKVFLECVQDMDHENMFWYRQDPGLGLRLIYFSYDVKMKEKGDIPEGYSVSREKKERFSLILESASTNQTSMYLCASIRGYNRELKAFFGQGTRLTVV.

The V and J genes are TRBV7-2 and TRBJ2-3; TRBD2 matches at 8 bases. The CDR3 consists of 15 residues. Germline V gene sequence: CDR1 SGHTA, CDR2 FQGNSA. J was trimmed by 3 bases and V by 5 bases; bases with no gene match: 7. CDR3 sequence: CASSRSGGPTDTQYF. CDR3 nucleotides: TGTGCCAGCAGCAGATCGGGGGGGCCAACAGATACGCAGTATTTT.